The next 2 T cell receptor beta chains were all read from a single sample in a study of blood T cell repertoires in COVID-19. TCRdb keeps only in-frame clones here, not all; method: immunoSEQ multiplex PCR. Among about 78,000 clones listed, roughly 86% were seen once. Sequencing was carried out using peripheral blood. All receptors come from a woman aged 55-70 years with acute or convalescent COVID-19.

The rearrangement links TRBV6-1 to TRBJ2-7; a weak D match, TRBD1 (7 bases). The CDR3 sequence is 14 residues long. V shed 6 bases and J shed 5 bases, with 17 bases lying between them. CDR1 is MNHNS and CDR2 is SASEGT in the germline V gene. The CDR3 DNA reads as TGTGCCAGCAGCGACAGGGAAGGACTACACGAGCAGTACTTC. The encoded protein is CASSDREGLHEQYF.

This chain connects TRBV10-3 to TRBJ1-2, with 7 bases lining up with TRBD1. From germline, CDR1 is ENHRY and CDR2 SYGVKD. With 5 bases clipped from V and 1 base from J, the junction kept 7 bases outside the gene matches. This CDR3 is 15 amino acids long. The DNA for the CDR3 is TGTGCCATCAGTTCAAGACAGGGAAGTAACTATGGCTACACCTTC. Residues: CAISSRQGSNYGYTF.